The 27 T cell receptor beta chains listed next were all sequenced from one sample in a study of cytomegalovirus exposure and HLA in healthy donors. In the PCR, 60 Vbeta and 13 Jbeta primers were used. The table came from immunoSEQ multiplex PCR; TCRdb's copy has only in-frame clones and leaves some out. The sample carries tens of thousands of clones, over 70% recorded once. Sequencing used PBMCs. Receptors originate from a man aged 55 to 70 in good health and CMV-seronegative.

This clone was picked up one time. The rearrangement links TRBV30 to TRBJ2-7; TRBD1 might be the D (5 bases). The CDR3 is made up of 14 amino acids. Per the germline V gene, CDR1 is GTSNPN and CDR2 is SVGIG (reference sequence). Between the trimmed V and J ends, which lost 2 bases and 7 bases, there was a span of 18 bases. CDR3: CAWSKKGQLVEQYF. The DNA of the CDR3 is TGTGCCTGGAGTAAAAAGGGGCAGTTAGTTGAGCAGTACTTC.

The V call is TRBV7-2, the J call TRBJ2-3; 11 bases map to TRBD2. V was clipped by 5 bases and J by 11 bases; unmatched bases: 18. CDR3 length equals 17 residues. Germline CDR1 reads SGHTA; CDR2 reads FQGNSA. CDR3 nucleotides: TGTGCCAGCAGCGTGCCCGGGACTAGCGGCGCGTTGTATGGGCAGTATTTT. Translating gives CASSVPGTSGALYGQYF.

In this sample, this clone turned up once. As DNA, the CDR3 is TGTGCCAGCAGCTTAGGGCTAGCGGGAGCAGAGACCCAGTACTTC. It is translated as CASSLGLAGAETQYF. V is TRBV7-9 and J is TRBJ2-5, with TRBD2 matching 10 bases. V dropped 1 base and J dropped 4; count of bases not matched to a gene: 3. Germline values: CDR1 SEHNR, CDR2 FQNEAQ (reference sequence). The CDR3 is made up of 15 amino acids. The full variable domain, its missing parts supplied by reference TRBV7-9 and TRBJ2-5, is DTGVSQNPRHKITKRGQNVTFRCDPISEHNRLYWYRQTLGQGPEFLTYFQNEAQLEKSRLLSDRFSAERPKGSFSTLEIQRTEQGDSAMYLCASSLGLAGAETQYFGPGTRLLVL.

The V gene is TRBV10-3, the J gene TRBJ1-2; D gene unclear. The CDR3 covers 13 residues. V was pared by 2 bases and J by 4 bases, with 8 bases between. Germline V gene sequence: CDR1 ENHRY, CDR2 SYGVKD. The CDR3 reads CAISETGIYGYTF. In DNA form, the CDR3 reads TGTGCCATCAGTGAGACGGGTATCTATGGCTACACCTTC.

The chain combines TRBV5-1 with TRBJ1-1; D unresolved. Trimming removed 0 bases from V and 2 bases from J, with 14 bases in between. This CDR3 region has 16 residues. Germline values: CDR1 SGHRS, CDR2 YFSETQ. CDR3 DNA: TGCGCCAGCAGCTTGGAGGGAGGAGCGATTAACACTGAAGCTTTCTTT. This encodes CASSLEGGAINTEAFF.

This chain uses TRBV11-2 with TRBJ2-1; weak D call: TRBD2 (5 bases). This CDR3 is built from 15 residues. The germline gives CDR1 SGHAT, CDR2 FQNNGV. Between the trimmed V and J ends, which lost 6 bases and 6 bases, there was a span of 18 bases. The CDR3: CASRRLASRGNEQFF. CDR3 DNA sequence: TGTGCCAGCAGGAGGTTGGCTAGCCGGGGCAATGAGCAGTTCTTC.

V is TRBV5-4 and J is TRBJ1-3; tentative D call: TRBD1 (5 bases). Germline CDR1 SGHNT, CDR2 YYREEE (reference sequence). The CDR3 is made up of 14 amino acids. V was cut by 1 base and J by 4 bases, with 9 bases left in between. The CDR3 coding sequence is TGTGCCAGCAGCTTGAGGGGTGCGGGAAACACCATATATTTT. Translated: CASSLRGAGNTIYF.

V usage is TRBV7-2 and J usage is TRBJ2-5; D might be TRBD2 (5 bases). The CDR3 runs 14 residues. Trimming removed 6 bases at V and 5 bases at J, with 16 bases between. The germline V gene has CDR1 SGHTA and CDR2 FQGNSA. CDR3 region: CASSRAQRGETQYF. The CDR3 region has the DNA TGTGCCAGCAGTCGGGCCCAACGAGGGGAGACCCAGTACTTC.

This sequence joins TRBV5-1 and TRBJ2-2; 8 bases match TRBD2. Germline CDR1 is SGHRS and CDR2 is YFSETQ. V shed 2 bases, J shed 0 bases, and the junction held 3 bases outside the gene matches. The CDR3 totals 16 residues. CDR3 nucleotide sequence: TGCGCCAGCAGCTTTAGCGGGGCTCCGAACACCGGGGAGCTGTTTTTT. Its protein product is CASSFSGAPNTGELFF. The complete variable domain, with remaining parts taken from reference TRBV5-1 and TRBJ2-2, reads KAGVTQTPRYLIKTRGQQVTLSCSPISGHRSVSWYQQTPGQGLQFLFEYFSETQRNKGNFPGRFSGRQFSNSRSEMNVSTLELGDSALYLCASSFSGAPNTGELFFGEGSRLTVL.

The chain couples TRBV5-1 to TRBJ2-7; 7 bases fit TRBD1. J gave up 5 bases and V 4 bases, and 9 bases lay outside the gene matches. The germline CDR1 and CDR2 sequences are SGHRS and YFSETQ. The CDR3 has 14 residues. The chain's CDR3 is CASSRRTGDDEQYF. CDR3 coding DNA: TGCGCCAGCAGCCGGAGAACAGGGGACGACGAGCAGTACTTC.

The chain employs TRBV6-1 and TRBJ2-3; D is undetermined. V gave up 1 base and J gave up 2 bases, with 7 bases separating them. The length of the CDR3 is 14 residues. CDR1 and CDR2 from the germline V gene are MNHNS and SASEGT. CDR3 protein: CASSEGANTDTQYF. The CDR3 DNA reads TGTGCCAGCAGTGAAGGGGCGAACACAGATACGCAGTATTTT.

This clone was observed a single time. The chain has TRBV19 and TRBJ2-7; 11 positions agree with TRBD1. CDR3 length equals 14 residues. J was trimmed by 4 bases and V by 5 bases; bases with no gene match: 4. Germline V CDR1 and CDR2: LNHDA, SQIVND (reference sequence). Here the CDR3 DNA reads TGTGCCAGTAGTGCGGGGACAGGGGGTTACGAGCAGTACTTC. This gives the protein CASSAGTGGYEQYF.

The gene calls are TRBV6-5 and TRBJ2-7, with D unclear. Germline V gene data show CDR1 as MNHEY and CDR2 as SVGAGI. The CDR3 extends over 16 amino acids. V dropped 0 bases and J dropped 0 bases, with 12 bases sitting between them. This CDR3 reads CASSYSGTTISYEQYF. Here the CDR3 DNA reads TGTGCCAGCAGTTACTCGGGCACAACAATCTCCTACGAGCAGTACTTC.

This chain links TRBV7-9 with TRBJ1-6; perhaps TRBD1 as D (6 bases). V was shortened by 6 bases and J by 6 bases, with 12 bases between the two germline ends. The CDR3 runs 14 residues. From germline, CDR1 is SEHNR and CDR2 FQNEAQ (reference sequence). CDR3 sequence reads: CASRPTGSNSPLHF. CDR3 DNA sequence: TGTGCCAGCAGACCGACAGGTTCTAATTCACCCCTCCACTTT.

About this clone: As the CDR3 is not closed by the conserved phenylalanine or tryptophan, this likely results from a read error. The chain employs TRBV9 and TRBJ1-2; TRBD1 matches at 8 bases. This CDR3 has 17 amino acids. Per the germline V gene, CDR1 is SGDLS and CDR2 is YYNGEE. V lost 4 bases to trimming and J lost 4 bases; unmatched junction nucleotides: 15. This CDR3 is CASSPTPDRGGIYGYTL. CDR3 bases: TGTGCCAGCAGCCCCACCCCCGACAGGGGAGGCATCTATGGCTACACCCTC.

The chain combines TRBV9 with TRBJ2-1; 15 positions match TRBD2. V trimming: 2 bases; J trimming: 6 bases; junction bases outside the gene matches: 12. The CDR3 has 19 amino acids. Per the germline V gene, CDR1 is SGDLS and CDR2 is YYNGEE. The CDR3 DNA reads as TGTGCCAGCAGCGTCCCGGGACTAGCGGGGGGCCCTCCCTGCAATGAGCAGTTCTTC. Translating gives CASSVPGLAGGPPCNEQFF. Using reference TRBV9 and TRBJ2-1 for the parts outside the CDR3, the full variable domain is DSGVTQTPKHLITATGQRVTLRCSPRSGDLSVYWYQQSLDQGLQFLIQYYNGEERAKGNILERFSAQQFPDLHSELNLSSLELGDSALYFCASSVPGLAGGPPCNEQFFGPGTRLTVL.

This clone was detected only a few times. V and J are TRBV7-9 and TRBJ2-7; 7 nucleotides align to TRBD1. The ends lost 5 bases at V and 7 bases at J; junction bases unmatched: 11. This CDR3 has 14 amino acids. Germline V gives CDR1 SEHNR, CDR2 FQNEAQ (reference sequence). CDR3 coding DNA: TGTGCCAGCAGCGCCGACAGGGATGTGAGAGAGCAGTACTTC. The encoded protein is CASSADRDVREQYF.

V and J are TRBV6-1 and TRBJ2-7; tentatively, D is TRBD2 (6 bases). With 3 bases removed from V and 2 bases from J, the gap between germline ends came to 14 bases. The CDR3 sequence is 15 residues long. CDR1 is MNHNS and CDR2 is SASEGT in the germline V gene. CDR3 amino acids: CASSEGPGLPYEQYF. DNA of the CDR3: TGTGCCAGCAGTGAGGGACCGGGACTCCCCTACGAGCAGTACTTC.

The chain joins TRBV5-4 to TRBJ2-1, with 8 bases fitting TRBD1. The trim removed 0 bases at V and 5 bases at J, leaving 7 bases unmatched. The germline V gene has CDR1 SGHNT and CDR2 YYREEE (reference sequence). This CDR3 is 16 amino acids long. The CDR3 nucleotides read TGTGCCAGCAGCTTGGGGCCGGGACAGGTAAACAATGAGCAGTTCTTC. This gives the protein CASSLGPGQVNNEQFF.

The DNA for the CDR3 is TGTGCCAGCAGCCAAGTTGACAGGGGCCTTAGCGGGAGGACGAATGAGCAGTTCTTC. Translating it yields CASSQVDRGLSGRTNEQFF. This chain joins TRBV4-2 and TRBJ2-1, with 10 bases aligning to TRBD2. This CDR3 has 19 residues. V lost 1 base to trimming and J lost 7 bases; unmatched junction nucleotides: 16. Germline CDR1 is LGHNA and CDR2 is YNFKEQ.

This sequence joins TRBV5-6 and TRBJ2-3, with 8 bases identical to TRBD2. V shed 4 bases, J shed 0 bases, and the junction held 16 bases outside the gene matches. CDR1 is SGHDT, CDR2 YYEEEE, per germline. This CDR3 is built from 19 residues. DNA for the CDR3: TGTGCCAGCAGCCCTCGGGGGGGAGCGGGGGCATCTAGCACAGATACGCAGTATTTT. It encodes CASSPRGGAGASSTDTQYF.

The chain has TRBV5-1 and TRBJ2-1; a possible D gene is TRBD1 (7 bases). The CDR3 runs 13 residues. Germline values: CDR1 SGHRS, CDR2 YFSETQ. V was shortened by 1 base and J by 7 bases, with 9 bases between the two germline ends. The CDR3 sequence: CASSLPGGNEQFF. CDR3 nucleotides: TGCGCCAGCAGCTTGCCAGGGGGGAATGAGCAGTTCTTC.

This clone has only a few counts. In DNA form, the CDR3 reads TGTGCCAGCAGCTTCGAACAGGGGGATTCACCCCTCCACTTT. Protein: CASSFEQGDSPLHF. The genes are TRBV5-6 and TRBJ1-6; 8 bases fit TRBD1. The CDR3 covers 14 residues. The V gene's germline CDR1 is SGHDT and CDR2 YYEEEE. Trimming cost V 2 bases and J 8 bases; bases outside gene matches: 3.

The chain employs TRBV2 and TRBJ1-2, with a weak D call TRBD1 (5 bases). Looked up from germline, CDR1 is SNHLY and CDR2 is FYNNEI. V was clipped by 8 bases and J by 6 bases, with 13 bases between them. This CDR3 region has 12 residues. The CDR3 nucleotides read TGTGCCAGCTCTCTCACGGGGGATGGCTACACCTTC. Translated, it gives CASSLTGDGYTF. Looking up the rest from reference TRBV2 and TRBJ1-2 gives the full variable domain: EPEVTQTPSHQVTQMGQEVILRCVPISNHLYFYWYRQILGQKVEFLVSFYNNEISEKSEIFDDQFSVERPDGSNFTLKIRSTKLEDSAMYFCASSLTGDGYTFGSGTRLTVV.

CDR3 protein: CAWSARSGIDQPQHF. The DNA of the CDR3 is TGTGCCTGGAGTGCGAGGTCAGGGATCGATCAGCCCCAGCATTTT. The rearrangement joins TRBV30 to TRBJ1-5; D is possibly TRBD1 (5 bases). The CDR3 is made up of 15 amino acids. The germline CDR1 and CDR2 sequences are GTSNPN and SVGIG (reference sequence). V lost 1 base and J lost 5, with 15 bases in between.

The CDR3 DNA sequence: TGTGCCAGTGGGGGGGGTCAGCCCCAGCATTTT. Translation gives CASGGGQPQHF. The chain employs TRBV19 and TRBJ1-5; possible D gene TRBD1, 5 bases. The V end lost 8 bases, the J end lost 6 bases, and 8 bases lay between the germline ends. The CDR3 contains 11 residues. Germline V gene data show CDR1 as LNHDA and CDR2 as SQIVND (reference sequence).

This chain joins TRBV10-2 and TRBJ2-2; 9 nucleotides match TRBD2. V dropped 5 bases and J dropped 2; count of bases not matched to a gene: 3. The CDR3 is 15 residues long. Germline lookup yields CDR1 WSHSY and CDR2 SAAADI. In DNA, the CDR3 is TGCGCCAGCAGTAATAGCGGGAGAAACACCGGGGAGCTGTTTTTT. It codes for CASSNSGRNTGELFF.